The source of this T cell receptor beta chain is a study of CXCR3-negative and CXCR3-positive naive CD8 T cells. 5' RACE that incorporated UMI labels was used to prepare the TRB cDNA libraries. From its re-call of the 5' RACE reads, TCRdb lists each CDR3 protein once, without DNA. The sample totals some 130,000 distinct CDR3 sequences. The CDR3 has 11 residues. The germline V gene has CDR1 MNHEY and CDR2 SMNVEV (reference sequence). Sequencing was carried out using naive CXCR3- CD8+ T cells from blood. Documented subset: CD45RO-CCR7+CD27+CD95- naive CD8+ T cells lacking CXCR3 (TNR3-). The chain links TRBV27 to TRBJ2-1. This receptor was obtained from a human donor in good health. Some clones in this sample may be carry-over from other donors' samples. CDR3 sequence: CASSFSGEQFF.